This T cell receptor beta chain was captured in a study of T cells in localized non-small cell lung cancer. General study points: Adjacent lung exhibited a median of 57 among the 100 most abundant tumor clones. Owing to sequencing of a solitary tumor region, heterogeneity cannot be discounted. Maximal T cell clonality occurred in uninvolved adjacent lung, with tumor ranking below it.

About this clone: Its specificity is not known.

Clones were read by immunoSEQ multiplex PCR, and TCRdb kept only the in-frame ones, dropping some. The data show tens of thousands of clones, 80% seen once. CDR1 and CDR2 from the germline V gene are LGHNA and YNFKEQ. The CDR3 runs 14 residues. After removal of 3 bases from V and 2 bases from J, the junction contained 3 bases not matched to a gene. The starting material was peripheral blood, obtained before any cancer treatment. The source is a female donor over 55 with stage I lung adenocarcinoma. The chain joins TRBV4-2 to TRBJ2-5; 7 nucleotides match TRBD1. The CDR3 here is CASSHSGQQETQYF. CDR3 bases: TGTGCCAGCAGCCATTCGGGACAGCAAGAGACCCAGTACTTC.